These T cell receptor beta chains were read from a single sample in a study of blood T cell repertoires in COVID-19. Some clones are missing from TCRdb's copy, which holds only in-frame ones; the method was immunoSEQ multiplex PCR. The sample lists 140,000 or so clones; around 90% were seen once. Sequences were obtained from peripheral blood. The receptors derive from a human donor in a cohort sampled during active COVID-19. Both conserved end residues are part of each CDR3. The D gene is left open where the match is weak. A clone size is listed for some rows: how often the clone was seen (once, few, many), or a class if it is expanded.

j_call: TRBJ2-3; d_call: TRBD1; v_call: TRBV5-1; clone_size: NA; cdr3_aa: CASAQGVGDTQYF; cdr3_nt: TGCGCCAGCGCCCAGGGGGTGGGGGATACGCAGTATTTT
j_call: TRBJ2-5; d_call: TRBD1; v_call: TRBV7-2; clone_size: NA; cdr3_aa: CASSPDRGETQYF; cdr3_nt: TGTGCCAGCAGCCCCGACAGGGGAGAGACCCAGTACTTC
j_call: TRBJ2-2; d_call: NA; v_call: TRBV5-4; clone_size: NA; cdr3_aa: CASSLVAGGYTGELFF; cdr3_nt: TGTGCCAGCAGCTTGGTAGCAGGGGGGTACACCGGGGAGCTGTTTTTT
j_call: TRBJ2-1; d_call: NA; v_call: TRBV20-1; clone_size: NA; cdr3_aa: CSARQQGGQFF; cdr3_nt: TGCAGTGCTAGACAGCAGGGGGGGCAGTTCTTC
j_call: TRBJ2-1; d_call: TRBD2; v_call: TRBV5-1; clone_size: few; cdr3_aa: CASSLGALAGARSYNEQFF; cdr3_nt: TGCGCCAGCAGCTTGGGGGCCCTAGCGGGGGCCCGCTCCTACAATGAGCAGTTCTTC
j_call: TRBJ1-2; d_call: TRBD1; v_call: TRBV9; clone_size: medium-sized; cdr3_aa: CASSVAGTGGGYGYTF; cdr3_nt: TGTGCCAGCAGCGTAGCAGGGACAGGGGGCGGCTATGGCTACACCTTC
j_call: TRBJ1-2; d_call: TRBD1; v_call: TRBV5-1; clone_size: NA; cdr3_aa: CASSRDRGLYGYTF; cdr3_nt: TGCGCCAGCAGCCGGGACAGGGGGCTGTATGGCTACACCTTC
j_call: TRBJ2-7; d_call: NA; v_call: TRBV5-6; clone_size: once; cdr3_aa: CASSLGGSGAYEQYF; cdr3_nt: TGTGCCAGCAGCTTGGGTGGCTCAGGGGCCTACGAGCAGTACTTC
j_call: TRBJ2-1; d_call: NA; v_call: TRBV5-4; clone_size: NA; cdr3_aa: CASRSIADELFF; cdr3_nt: TGTGCCAGCAGGTCAATAGCGGATGAGCTGTTCTTC
j_call: TRBJ2-3; d_call: NA; v_call: TRBV5-4; clone_size: NA; cdr3_aa: CASSGPDTQYF; cdr3_nt: TGTGCCAGCAGCGGCCCTGATACGCAGTATTTT
j_call: TRBJ1-1; d_call: TRBD1; v_call: TRBV5-6; clone_size: NA; cdr3_aa: CASSLFGTGRNTEAFF; cdr3_nt: TGTGCCAGCAGCTTGTTTGGGACAGGGCGGAACACTGAAGCTTTCTTT
j_call: TRBJ1-5; d_call: NA; v_call: TRBV6-1; clone_size: NA; cdr3_aa: CASSEQGLAQPQHF; cdr3_nt: TGTGCCAGCAGTGAGCAGGGTTTGGCTCAGCCCCAGCATTTT
j_call: TRBJ2-3; d_call: TRBD2; v_call: TRBV6-1; clone_size: NA; cdr3_aa: CASSEANLAGGEVGTDTQYF; cdr3_nt: TGTGCCAGCAGTGAAGCGAATTTAGCGGGGGGGGAAGTTGGCACAGATACGCAGTATTTT
j_call: TRBJ1-6; d_call: NA; v_call: TRBV6-5; clone_size: NA; cdr3_aa: CATLAGVNSPLHF; cdr3_nt: TGTGCCACCCTGGCAGGGGTAAATTCACCCCTCCACTTT
j_call: TRBJ1-1; d_call: NA; v_call: TRBV6-5; clone_size: NA; cdr3_aa: CASSQGGGNTEAFF; cdr3_nt: TGTGCCAGCAGCCAAGGGGGGGGCAACACTGAAGCTTTCTTT